This is a list of T cell receptor beta chains from one sample in a study of PD-1 blockade in mismatch repair-deficient tumors. Profiled with immunoSEQ multiplex PCR; TCRdb holds only in-frame clones, not every one. This sample has some 66,000 clones, with approximately 90% found just once. The sequencing used peripheral blood, collected 52 weeks after starting pembrolizumab. The receptors come from an adult with mismatch repair-deficient cancer. Each CDR3 is given with its conserved first and last residue. A D gene is named only where the DNA matches it firmly. Rows may omit the clone size; those that give it use once, few, many or a size class.

TRBJ2-7 | - | TRBV11-2 | 12 | - | TGTGCCAGCAGCCGACCCCCCTACGAGCAGTACTTC | CASSRPPYEQYF
TRBJ2-7 | - | TRBV5-4 | 12 | - | TGTGCCAGCAGCTTGGCGGAAGACGAGCAGTACTTC | CASSLAEDEQYF
TRBJ2-7 | - | TRBV19 | 13 | TRBD1 | TGTGCCTCACGAGGCCACAGGGGCCACGAGCAGTACTTC | CASRGHRGHEQYF
TRBJ2-7 | - | TRBV4-2 | 14 | - | TGTGCCAGCAGCCAAATGGGGACAATGAACGAGCAGTACTTC | CASSQMGTMNEQYF
TRBJ2-3 | - | TRBV28 | 15 | TRBD2 | TGTGCCAGCAGCTACGGACTAGCGGGATTAGATACGCAGTATTTT | CASSYGLAGLDTQYF
TRBJ2-3 | once | TRBV6-1 | 18 | TRBD2 | TGTGCCAGCAGTGTGGCGTATTGGAGGAGCGGGGGCACAGATACGCAGTATTTT | CASSVAYWRSGGTDTQYF
TRBJ2-7 | - | TRBV9 | 15 | TRBD2 | TGTGCCAGCAGCGTAGGCGTGGCGGGAGTGGACGAGCAGTACTTC | CASSVGVAGVDEQYF
TRBJ2-3 | - | TRBV7-9 | 16 | - | TGTGCCAGCAGCTTAGCCGGCAGGAGCGTCACAGATACGCAGTATTTT | CASSLAGRSVTDTQYF
TRBJ2-1 | - | TRBV7-2 | 14 | - | TGTGCCAGCAGCTTAGTATCCAGAAACAATGAGCAGTTCTTC | CASSLVSRNNEQFF
TRBJ1-1 | - | TRBV6-5 | 14 | - | TGTGCCAGCAGTTACTCATTGGGGGGGACTGAAGCTTTCTTT | CASSYSLGGTEAFF
TRBJ2-7 | - | TRBV28 | 16 | - | TGTGCCAGCAGTCCTCCCCTCGGGACGGATACCTACGAGCAGTACTTC | CASSPPLGTDTYEQYF
TRBJ2-7 | - | TRBV13 | 12 | - | TGTGCCAGCAGCACCCAGGGATACGAGCAGTACTTC | CASSTQGYEQYF
TRBJ1-1 | - | TRBV5-6 | 16 | - | TGTGCCAGCAGCTTGGGACCCGGCAGGGTGAACACTGAAGCTTTCTTT | CASSLGPGRVNTEAFF
TRBJ2-2 | once | TRBV19 | 16 | - | TGTGCCAGTACCCGGGGGAGGGGGCGCGAAACCGGGGAGCTGTTTTTT | CASTRGRGRETGELFF
TRBJ2-5 | - | TRBV7-7 | 13 | - | TGTGCTAGCAGCTTGGTTGCCCAAGAGACCCAGTACTTC | CASSLVAQETQYF
TRBJ1-4 | few | TRBV5-8 | 11 | - | TGTGCCAGCAGCTTGGTGAGAAAACTGTTTTTT | CASSLVRKLFF
TRBJ2-1 | - | TRBV4-3 | 18 | TRBD2 | TGCGCCAGCAGCCAAGCTAGCGGGAGGGCCGGCACCTACAATGAGCAGTTCTTC | CASSQASGRAGTYNEQFF
TRBJ2-3 | - | TRBV29-1 | 16 | - | TGCAGCGTTGAAGATCATGAGGGGATTCGCACAGATACGCAGTATTTT | CSVEDHEGIRTDTQYF
TRBJ2-3 | once | TRBV6-6 | 13 | - | TGTGCCAGCAGTTACCGCAGGGCAGATACGCAGTATTTT | CASSYRRADTQYF
TRBJ2-5 | - | TRBV29-1 | 15 | TRBD1 | TGCAGCGTTGTTATGGCAGGGGGCGCAAGGGAGACCCAGTACTTC | CSVVMAGGARETQYF
TRBJ1-1 | - | TRBV28 | 15 | - | TGTGCCAGCAGTCCTGGACACCTCATGGACACTGAAGCTTTCTTT | CASSPGHLMDTEAFF
TRBJ2-7 | once | TRBV4-1 | 16 | - | TGCGCCAGCAGCCAAGATTGGGCATCGAGCTCCTACGAGCAGTACTTC | CASSQDWASSSYEQYF
TRBJ1-5 | - | TRBV7-8 | 16 | - | TGTGCCAGCAGCTCCGGGTCGGGGGGGCTAAGGCAGCCCCAGCATTTT | CASSSGSGGLRQPQHF
TRBJ2-7 | - | TRBV6-1 | 14 | - | TGTGCCAGCAGTGAATCGACTGCCTCCTACGAGCAGTACTTC | CASSESTASYEQYF
TRBJ2-3 | - | TRBV27 | 14 | TRBD2 | TGTGCCGCTCGTCGGGCGGGAGGGATAGATACGCAGTATTTT | CAARRAGGIDTQYF
TRBJ2-5 | - | TRBV30 | 15 | TRBD2 | TGTGCCTGGAGTCGACTAGCGGGGTACCAAGAGACCCAGTACTTC | CAWSRLAGYQETQYF
TRBJ2-7 | - | TRBV9 | 14 | TRBD1 | TGTGCCAGCAGCGTGGGACAGGTTCCCTACGAGCAGTACTTC | CASSVGQVPYEQYF
TRBJ2-3 | - | TRBV6-6 | 14 | - | TGTGCCAGCGCCCTACAGGGTAGGACAGATACGCAGTATTTT | CASALQGRTDTQYF